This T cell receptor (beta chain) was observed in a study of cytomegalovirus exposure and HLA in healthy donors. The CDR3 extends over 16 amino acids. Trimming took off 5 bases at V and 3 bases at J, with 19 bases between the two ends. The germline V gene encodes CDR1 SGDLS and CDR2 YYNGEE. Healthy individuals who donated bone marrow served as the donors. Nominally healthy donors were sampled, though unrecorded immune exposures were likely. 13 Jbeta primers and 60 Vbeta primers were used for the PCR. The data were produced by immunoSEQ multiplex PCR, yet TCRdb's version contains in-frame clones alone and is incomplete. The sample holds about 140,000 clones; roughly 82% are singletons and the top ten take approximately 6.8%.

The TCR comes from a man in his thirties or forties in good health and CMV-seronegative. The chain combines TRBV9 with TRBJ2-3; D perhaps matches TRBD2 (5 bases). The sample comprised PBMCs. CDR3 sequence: CASSAGNEGWTDTQYF. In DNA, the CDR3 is TGTGCCAGCAGTGCTGGGAATGAGGGTTGGACAGATACGCAGTATTTT.